This is a list of T cell receptor beta chains from one sample in a study of response to subunit inactivated influenza vaccine. TCRdb redid the calling of the RT-PCR reads with MiXCR, one entry per CDR3 protein. The table has 500,000 to 700,000 distinct CDR3 sequences, roughly 25% seen once. The same sample was also studied in work on T cells expressing NK-cell markers.

The sample was CD4+ T cells sorted from PBMCs, taken approximately 12 days after vaccination. The source is a man aged 50 to 59 who received an inactivated influenza vaccine. The CDR3 runs from the conserved cysteine through the conserved F or W. A D gene is named only where the DNA matches it firmly. Not all rows give a size; the values are once, few, many and, for expanded clones, a class.

clone_size j_call v_call d_call cdr3_nt cdr3_aa
- TRBJ2-1 TRBV20-1 TRBD2 TGCAGTGCTAGAGTGGTCAGCGGGGGGACATTAGAGCAGTTCTTC CSARVVSGGTLEQFF
- TRBJ2-7 TRBV28 - TGTGCCAGCAGTTTATTCGGTCCGGGGTCCTACGAGCAGTACTTC CASSLFGPGSYEQYF
- TRBJ2-7 TRBV2 TRBD1 TGTGCCAGCAGGGGGGACAGGGCGTCCTACGAGCAGTACTTC CASRGDRASYEQYF
- TRBJ2-3 TRBV20-1 - TGCAGTGCTAGTCCGCCCGGACCAGGGACGCAGTATTTT CSASPPGPGTQYF
few TRBJ1-5 TRBV29-1 - TGCAGCGTTGAGATTGGGGGCGGTCAGCCCCAGCATTTT CSVEIGGGQPQHF
- TRBJ2-3 TRBV5-6 - TGTGCCAGCCGGTGGTACTCGGCAGATACGCAGTATTTT CASRWYSADTQYF
many TRBJ2-5 TRBV29-1 - TGCAGCGTTGTTTCCGGGTTGTCGTACCAAGAGACCCAGTACTTC CSVVSGLSYQETQYF
few TRBJ1-1 TRBV20-1 - TGCAGTGCGGGGGGTACTGAAGCTTTCTTT CSAGGTEAFF
- TRBJ2-2 TRBV3-1 - TGTGCCAGCAGCCGGGCCGGGGAGCTGTTTTTT CASSRAGELFF
- TRBJ2-2 TRBV24-1 TRBD2 TGTGCCACCAGTGATTGGCAGCGGGAGGGCCGAGGCACCGGGGAGCTGTTTTTT CATSDWQREGRGTGELFF
few TRBJ2-1 TRBV3-1 TRBD2 TGTGCCAGCAGCCAGCGGGGGAGGGAGCAGTTCTTC CASSQRGREQFF
- TRBJ2-1 TRBV4-2 TRBD2 TGTGCCAGCAGCCTTAGCCTTTCTACTAGCGGGGGGACCAATGAGCAGTTCTTC CASSLSLSTSGGTNEQFF
- TRBJ2-3 TRBV12-3/TRBV12-4 - TGTGCCAGCAGGGGGGGTGGAGATACGCAGTATTTT CASRGGGDTQYF
- TRBJ1-5 TRBV20-1 - TGCAGTGCTAGCCCAGTCTATAGCAATCAGCCCCAGCATTTT CSASPVYSNQPQHF
- TRBJ2-1 TRBV5-1 - TGCGCCAGCAGCTTTTCGGACGGATACAATGAGCAGTTCTTC CASSFSDGYNEQFF
- TRBJ2-5 TRBV20-1 TRBD2 TGCAGTGCTAGTGTAAGCGGGAGCTGGGAGACCCAGTACTTC CSASVSGSWETQYF
- TRBJ1-6 TRBV7-2 - TGTGCCAGCAGCTCAGACTGGGGGAATTCACCCCTCCACTTT CASSSDWGNSPLHF
- TRBJ2-3 TRBV11-2 TRBD1 TGTGCCAGCAGCTTAGGGGCCCCCGACAGGGGGCTCGCAGATACGCAGTATTTT CASSLGAPDRGLADTQYF
few TRBJ2-2 TRBV5-5 - TGTGCCAGCAGCTGGAAGGACGCACCGAACACCGGGGAGCTGTTTTTT CASSWKDAPNTGELFF
- TRBJ1-1 TRBV9 TRBD1 TGTGCCAGCAGCCCCCGACAGGGGAGGAACACTGAAGCTTTCTTT CASSPRQGRNTEAFF
few TRBJ2-2 TRBV4-1 TRBD2 TGCGCCAGCAGCCAAGGGGGGCTAGCGGGGGTGTTCAGCGGGAACACCGGGGAGCTGTTTTTT CASSQGGLAGVFSGNTGELFF
few TRBJ2-3 TRBV10-3 - TGTGCCATCAGGGACGCGGGCACAGATACGCAGTATTTT CAIRDAGTDTQYF
few TRBJ2-2 TRBV3-1 - TGTGCCAGCAGGGTGCAGAACACCGGGGAGCTGTTTTTT CASRVQNTGELFF
- TRBJ2-2 TRBV7-3 - TGTGCCAGCAGCGGAACGGGTTCGAACACCGGGGAGCTGTTTTTT CASSGTGSNTGELFF
- TRBJ2-3 TRBV7-9 - TGTGCCAGCAGCTGGAACCCAGATACGCAGTATTTT CASSWNPDTQYF
- TRBJ2-3 TRBV7-6 - TGTGCCAGCAGCTTAGCGGGCGGAACCATCACAGATACGCAGTATTTT CASSLAGGTITDTQYF
many TRBJ2-3 TRBV15 TRBD2 TGTGCCACCAGCAGAGAGGGGACTAGCGGCCTAATTAGCACAGATACGCAGTATTTT CATSREGTSGLISTDTQYF
few TRBJ2-7 TRBV10-3 TRBD2 TGTGCCATCAGTGAGGGAGCGAGCGGGAGGACCCACGAGCAGTACTTC CAISEGASGRTHEQYF
- TRBJ2-7 TRBV5-1 - TGCGCCAGCAGTCGTTCTGAGCCCCATTATAACGAGCAGTACTTC CASSRSEPHYNEQYF
few TRBJ2-6 TRBV11-2 TRBD2 TGTGCCAGCAGTATGAGGGGAGGGACCATTTCTAGGGCCAACGTCCTGACTTTC CASSMRGGTISRANVLTF